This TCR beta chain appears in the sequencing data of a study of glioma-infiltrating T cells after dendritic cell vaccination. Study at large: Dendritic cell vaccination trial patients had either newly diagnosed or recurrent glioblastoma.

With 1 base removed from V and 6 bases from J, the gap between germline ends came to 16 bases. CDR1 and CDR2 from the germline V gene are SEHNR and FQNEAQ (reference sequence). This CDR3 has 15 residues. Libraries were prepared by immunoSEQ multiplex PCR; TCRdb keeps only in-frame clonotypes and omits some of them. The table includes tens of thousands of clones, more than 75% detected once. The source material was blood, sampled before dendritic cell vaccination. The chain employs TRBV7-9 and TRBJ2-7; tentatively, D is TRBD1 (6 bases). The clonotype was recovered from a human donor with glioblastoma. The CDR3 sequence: CASSLVGQSDGEQYF. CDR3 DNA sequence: TGTGCCAGCAGCTTAGTGGGACAATCGGATGGCGAGCAGTACTTC. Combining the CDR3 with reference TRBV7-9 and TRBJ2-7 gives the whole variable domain DTGVSQNPRHKITKRGQNVTFRCDPISEHNRLYWYRQTLGQGPEFLTYFQNEAQLEKSRLLSDRFSAERPKGSFSTLEIQRTEQGDSAMYLCASSLVGQSDGEQYFGPGTRLTVT.